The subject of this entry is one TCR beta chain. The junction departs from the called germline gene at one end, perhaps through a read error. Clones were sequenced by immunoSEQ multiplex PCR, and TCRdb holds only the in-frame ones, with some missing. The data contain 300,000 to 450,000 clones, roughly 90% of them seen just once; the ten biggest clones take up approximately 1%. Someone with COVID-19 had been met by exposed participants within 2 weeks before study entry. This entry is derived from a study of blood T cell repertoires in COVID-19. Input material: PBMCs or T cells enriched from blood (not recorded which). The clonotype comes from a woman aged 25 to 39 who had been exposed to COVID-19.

This CDR3 is CASSPGQLNQPQHF. CDR3 nucleotides: TGTGCTAGCAGCCCCGGACAGCTCAATCAGCCCCAGCATTTT. The chain carries TRBV7-7 and TRBJ1-5; TRBD1 might be the D (6 bases). CDR3 size: 14 residues. CDR1 and CDR2 (germline): SSHAT, FNYEAQ (reference sequence).